Shown below are 23 T cell receptor beta chains from a single sample sequenced in a study of control samples from healthy donors and cancer patients. Some clones are missing from TCRdb's copy, which holds only in-frame ones; the method was immunoSEQ multiplex PCR. The sample lists some 79,000 clones, roughly 93% occurring once. Input material: PBMCs. These receptors were collected from a woman in her thirties or forties with lung cancer.

In DNA form, the CDR3 reads TGTGCCAGCAGTGAACGGGGGAGGACTGAAGCTTTCTTT. The encoded protein is CASSERGRTEAFF. The chain employs TRBV6-1 and TRBJ1-1, with a tentative D call TRBD1 (5 bases). From germline, CDR1 is MNHNS and CDR2 SASEGT. Trimming removed 2 bases from V and 5 bases from J, with 9 bases in between. This CDR3 has 13 residues.

A word on this clone: The same CDR3 also results from other DNA sequences found in this sample. The chain links TRBV2 to TRBJ1-5; D remains ambiguous. The CDR3 sequence is 12 residues long. The V and J ends lost 3 bases and 6 bases respectively, with 6 bases between them. Germline V lookup: CDR1 SNHLY, CDR2 FYNNEI. CDR3 amino acids: CASSDRGQPQHF. Here the CDR3 DNA reads TGTGCCAGCAGTGACAGAGGTCAGCCCCAGCATTTT.

The CDR3 bases are TGTGCCAGTCGGTCGGGACAGGGGAGCACCGGGGAGCTGTTTTTT. Translated: CASRSGQGSTGELFF. The genes are TRBV19 and TRBJ2-2; 10 bases match TRBD1. With 8 bases clipped from V and 4 bases from J, the junction kept 7 bases outside the gene matches. The CDR3 has 15 residues. CDR1 and CDR2 from the germline V gene are LNHDA and SQIVND (reference sequence).

This clone was seen just once. The chain links TRBV27 to TRBJ1-2; D gene uncertain. Germline-derived CDR1 and CDR2 are MNHEY and SMNVEV (reference sequence). The CDR3 extends over 13 amino acids. With 7 bases removed from V and 4 bases from J, the gap between germline ends came to 13 bases. The CDR3 nucleotides read TGTGCCAGCACTACCGGGGTGGGCTATGGCTACACCTTC. It codes for CASTTGVGYGYTF.

This clone is a singleton in its sample. The chain is built from TRBV3-1 (or the pseudogene TRBV3-2) and TRBJ1-2, with TRBD1 identical over 9 bases. CDR3 length equals 15 residues. J lost 8 bases, V lost 2 bases, and 9 bases had no gene match. CDR1 LGHDT and CDR2 YNNKEL come from the germline V gene (reference sequence). The CDR3 here is CASSQYGDRAGGYTF. The CDR3 coding sequence is TGTGCCAGCAGCCAATATGGGGACAGGGCGGGAGGCTACACCTTC.

This chain links TRBV6-5 with TRBJ1-6, with a possible D match to TRBD1 (5 bases). Germline loops: CDR1 MNHEY, CDR2 SVGAGI. Trimming removed 6 bases from V and 10 bases from J, with 16 bases in between. The CDR3 length is 14 residues. Written as DNA, the CDR3 is TGTGCCAGCAGGCTGGCCCGGGGGAGGTCACCCCTCCACTTT. Translated: CASRLARGRSPLHF.

This chain joins TRBV24-1 and TRBJ1-5; no firm D call. CDR1 and CDR2 (germline): KGHDR, SFDVKD. Deletions cut 4 bases from V and 2 bases from J, with 11 bases between. The CDR3 covers 15 residues. Written as DNA, the CDR3 is TGTGCCACCAGTGAAGGTCGGATGGGCAATCAGCCCCAGCATTTT. This gives the protein CATSEGRMGNQPQHF.

J is TRBJ2-3 and V is TRBV24-1; D unclear. V gave up 5 bases and J gave up 0 bases, with 5 bases separating them. This CDR3 comprises 13 residues. In germline, CDR1 is KGHDR, CDR2 SFDVKD. CDR3 sequence: CATSAPSTDTQYF. The CDR3 region has the DNA TGTGCCACCAGTGCTCCGAGCACAGATACGCAGTATTTT.

The genes are TRBV7-2 and TRBJ2-3; D is unclear. The V and J ends lost 1 base and 0 bases respectively, with 11 bases between them. This CDR3 has 16 amino acids. CDR1 and CDR2 from the germline V gene are SGHTA and FQGNSA. DNA for the CDR3: TGTGCCAGCAGCTTAGTATCGGCGGTGAGCACAGATACGCAGTATTTT. Its translation: CASSLVSAVSTDTQYF.

The chain combines TRBV3-1 (or the pseudogene TRBV3-2) with TRBJ2-3; 11 bases fit TRBD2. From germline, CDR1 is LGHDT and CDR2 YNNKEL (reference sequence). V was pared by 4 bases and J by 10 bases, with 7 bases of the junction left unmatched. This CDR3 is built from 14 residues. CDR3 nucleotide sequence: TGTGCCAGCAGCCGGTCTAGCGGGGGGAGGGCGCAGTATTTT. Translation: CASSRSSGGRAQYF.

The chain is built from TRBV6-6 and TRBJ1-1; TRBD1 might be the D (5 bases). Trimming removed 2 bases at V and 8 bases at J, with 9 bases between. The length of the CDR3 is 12 residues. Germline V CDR1 and CDR2: MNHNY, SVGAGI (reference sequence). CDR3 loop: CASSYQRQEAFF. The CDR3 bases are TGTGCCAGCAGTTACCAACGACAGGAAGCTTTCTTT.

V gene TRBV21-1 combines with J gene TRBJ1-4; the DNA was not compared with TRBD1, the D call given in the table. TRBV21-1 is described as a pseudogene. CDR3 length: 20 residues. CDR3 amino acids: CASSITTPLTSFATNEKLFF. The CDR3, as DNA: TGTGCCAGCAGCATAACAACCCCGCTTACATCCTTTGCAACTAATGAAAAACTGTTTTTT.

The gene calls are TRBV4-1 and TRBJ1-2; maybe TRBD1 (6 bases). Germline values: CDR1 MGHRA, CDR2 YSYEKL. CDR3 length: 15 residues. Trimming took off 0 bases at V and 7 bases at J, with 15 bases between the two ends. The CDR3 sequence is CASSQDKWAGVGYTF. The CDR3 DNA follows: TGCGCCAGCAGCCAAGATAAGTGGGCAGGGGTTGGCTACACCTTC.

This chain links TRBV11-2 with TRBJ2-7; TRBD1 matches 9 bases. Per the germline V gene, CDR1 is SGHAT and CDR2 is FQNNGV. This CDR3 contains 16 residues. Unmatched junction bases numbered 6, after V lost 2 bases and J lost 1 base. The chain's CDR3 is CASSLTTGGWSYEQYF. In DNA, the CDR3 is TGTGCCAGCAGCTTAACTACAGGGGGCTGGTCCTACGAGCAGTACTTC.

The chain employs TRBV27 and TRBJ2-1; 16 bases align to TRBD2. The CDR3 runs to 17 residues. Germline CDR1 is MNHEY and CDR2 is SMNVEV (reference sequence). With 2 bases clipped from V and 9 bases from J, the junction kept 7 bases outside the gene matches. Here the CDR3 DNA reads TGTGCCAGCAGTTTAAAGGGACTAGCGGGGGGGCCAAGTGAGCAGTTCTTC. This codes for CASSLKGLAGGPSEQFF.

The gene calls are TRBV7-9 and TRBJ2-7; 11 nucleotides match TRBD2. CDR1 is SEHNR, CDR2 FQNEAQ, per germline (reference sequence). The CDR3 is 15 amino acids. The trim removed 4 bases at V and 3 bases at J, leaving 5 bases unmatched. The CDR3 spells CASSSLAGGHYEQYF. The CDR3 region has the DNA TGTGCCAGCAGCTCCTTAGCGGGGGGGCACTACGAGCAGTACTTC.

The chain carries TRBV7-9 and TRBJ2-7; 9 positions agree with TRBD1. Unmatched junction bases numbered 20, after V lost 5 bases and J lost 0 bases. The CDR3 sequence is 20 residues long. CDR1 and CDR2 (germline): SEHNR, FQNEAQ (reference sequence). The CDR3 sequence: CASSKQTGTGRFVGSYEQYF. CDR3 coding DNA: TGTGCCAGCAGCAAACAAACCGGGACAGGGAGGTTTGTAGGCTCCTACGAGCAGTACTTC. The full variable domain, with the rest looked up from reference TRBV7-9 and TRBJ2-7, is DTGVSQNPRHKITKRGQNVTFRCDPISEHNRLYWYRQTLGQGPEFLTYFQNEAQLEKSRLLSDRFSAERPKGSFSTLEIQRTEQGDSAMYLCASSKQTGTGRFVGSYEQYFGPGTRLTVT.

The chain's CDR3 is CASSETSGGTSYNEQFF. DNA of the CDR3: TGTGCCAGCAGTGAGACTAGCGGGGGGACCTCCTACAATGAGCAGTTCTTC. The chain combines TRBV2 with TRBJ2-1; 13 bases fit TRBD2. V lost 3 bases, J lost 0 bases, and 2 bases stayed unmatched. Germline values: CDR1 SNHLY, CDR2 FYNNEI. CDR3 size: 17 residues.

V is TRBV29-1 and J is TRBJ2-6, with D tentatively TRBD1 (7 bases). CDR3 length: 17 residues. Germline V gene lookup returns CDR1 SQVTM and CDR2 ANQGSEA. Trimming shortened V by 1 base and J by 0 bases, and 13 bases separated the two germline ends. CDR3 sequence reads: CSVEGQGGSSGANVLTF. The CDR3, as DNA: TGCAGCGTTGAAGGGCAGGGGGGAAGCTCTGGGGCCAACGTCCTGACTTTC. Drawing the rest from reference TRBV29-1 and TRBJ2-6, the complete variable domain is SAVISQKPSRDICQRGTSLTIQCQVDSQVTMMFWYRQQPGQSLTLIATANQGSEATYESGFVIDKFPISRPNLTFSTLTVSNMSPEDSSIYLCSVEGQGGSSGANVLTFGAGSRLTVL.

The V gene is TRBV5-5, the J gene TRBJ2-7, with D possibly TRBD2 on 7 matching bases. V lost 3 bases to trimming and J lost 3 bases, with 16 bases between them. The CDR3 sequence is 15 residues long. Germline CDR1 SGHKS, CDR2 YYEKEE (reference sequence). CDR3 coding DNA: TGTGCCAGCAGCTACGGGGGGACATTGATCTACGAGCAGTACTTC. Encoded protein: CASSYGGTLIYEQYF.

This chain joins TRBV6-1 and TRBJ1-5, with D uncertain. The germline CDR1 and CDR2 sequences are MNHNS and SASEGT. The V end was cut by 2 bases, the J end by 2 bases, with 4 bases between. This CDR3 comprises 13 residues. The CDR3 sequence: CASSEYGNQPQHF. The CDR3, as DNA: TGTGCCAGCAGTGAATATGGCAATCAGCCCCAGCATTTT.

The chain links TRBV5-1 to TRBJ1-1; 8 bases line up with TRBD1. CDR1 and CDR2 from the germline V gene are SGHRS and YFSETQ. V lost 1 base, J lost 1 base, and 6 bases stayed unmatched. The CDR3 has 16 residues. CDR3 region: CASSLLAGGGNTEAFF. The DNA for the CDR3 is TGCGCCAGCAGCTTGTTGGCAGGGGGCGGGAACACTGAAGCTTTCTTT. Supplemented by reference TRBV5-1 and TRBJ1-1, the full variable domain reads KAGVTQTPRYLIKTRGQQVTLSCSPISGHRSVSWYQQTPGQGLQFLFEYFSETQRNKGNFPGRFSGRQFSNSRSEMNVSTLELGDSALYLCASSLLAGGGNTEAFFGQGTRLTVV.

The genes are TRBV5-5 and TRBJ1-1; possibly TRBD1 for D (5 bases). Trimming removed 5 bases at V and 1 base at J, with 12 bases between. The CDR3 is made up of 14 amino acids. CDR1 is SGHKS and CDR2 is YYEKEE in the germline V gene (reference sequence). The CDR3 coding sequence is TGTGCCAGCAGGGTGGGACCGACGAACACTGAAGCTTTCTTT. The encoded protein is CASRVGPTNTEAFF.